This record concerns one T cell receptor (beta chain) sequence. It lacks a known antigen. No per-base quality is available; no much larger clone lies one base away. The entry originates in a study of cytomegalovirus exposure and HLA in healthy donors (dated by TCRdb to the late 2010s). Looking at the study overall: An earlier analysis of approximately 600 of the donors reported about 250 Gb of sequence data and roughly 110 million unique TCR beta sequences from 150 million to 200 million T cells. An early release that covered roughly 600 HLA-typed donors contained approximately 300 gigabases of sequencing data and tens of millions of unique TCR sequences. Of the roughly 400 genotyped donors, 75% to 85% were placed in the genetic ancestry cluster associated with self-reported Caucasian donors. The aim of the study was to test whether cataloging public T cell receptors could identify signatures of past pathogen exposure. The study used immunosequencing to profile the T cell repertoires of 670 or so subjects and linked those repertoires to cytomegalovirus serostatus. Besides the first cohort of 550 to 750 subjects, a separate validation cohort made up of roughly 120 different subjects was used. To predict cytomegalovirus infection status, the study combined high-throughput TCR immunosequencing, statistical association of individual TCRs with disease status, and machine learning. A later analysis re-analyzed previously published TCR beta repertoires from hundreds of donors and added high-resolution HLA genotyping to study TCR occurrence patterns. Rather than drawing on any new phenotypic data, the later analysis identified candidate immune exposures from TCR beta sequences and the way those sequences occurred across donors. An earlier analysis of 587 of the donors used high-throughput TCR beta sequencing to judge whether each TCR beta V gene segment behaved as functional or pseudogenic. Donor age, sex, ethnicity and CMV serostatus were collected together with the repertoire data. A later genetic analysis used genome-wide SNP genotypes for about three fifths of the 666 donors, treating that subset as a discovery cohort. Every repertoire in the discovery cohort had been generated on one and the same sequencing platform. Class I and class II HLA loci were covered by the typing at four-digit resolution. Typing coverage differed by locus: A, B, C, DRB1 and DQB1 were typed in roughly 620-630 donors, DQA1 in approximately 520, DPA1 in some 600, and DPB1 in 400 to 490. Roughly five DR-DQ haplotypes were treated as single units for association and clustering because of strong linkage in the cohort. Among approximately 370 genotyped donors of the cohort, an average of approximately 200,000 unique TCR beta nucleotide sequences was sequenced per donor, of which about 20% were non-productive.

The CDR1 and CDR2 encoded by the germline V gene are MDHEN and SYDVKM. Trimming takes 4 bases off V and 0 bases off J; junction bases not matched to a gene: 3. From cysteine to phenylalanine, the CDR3 is 15 amino acids long. The only DNA kept is the CDR3, 45 bases in frame from the first base. The cohort was made up of about 610 healthy bone marrow donors. At the time of sampling, every cohort member was nominally healthy, though immune exposures that went unrecorded were likely present. The donor tested CMV seronegative, placing the donor among the approximately 400 seronegative members of the cohort. Every donor gave a peripheral blood sample, and the peripheral blood mononuclear cells from that sample were used for TCR beta sequencing. Genomic DNA extraction from the blood cell samples was performed with the Qiagen DNeasy Blood Extraction Kit. The library was prepared using the immunoSEQ multiplex PCR assay. For the multiplex PCR, a mixture combining 60 forward primers for TCR Vbeta segments and 13 reverse primers for TCR Jbeta segments was used. A multiplex PCR assay on genomic DNA amplified the CDR3 region of rearranged TCR beta genes. On the Illumina HiSeq System, the amplified TCR beta libraries were sequenced as 87-base-pair reads. The study's own analysis went as follows. A later analysis counted tens of millions of unique TCR beta chains across the 500 to 850 repertoires, and 9 million to 14 million of these chains were shared by at least two donors. To remove PCR and sequencing errors, raw reads were error-corrected and collapsed into unique sequences using a nearest-neighbor algorithm that merged closely related sequences. V, D and J gene segments were assigned by aligning CDR3 sequences to IMGT reference sequences. For a sequence to be retained, a match of at least six nucleotides to both a V gene segment and a J gene segment was required. A rearrangement counted as productive if the CDR3 had no stop codons and remained in frame with V and J, and every other rearrangement counted as non-productive. CDR3 was defined by IMGT convention, running from the second conserved V-encoded cysteine to the conserved J-encoded phenylalanine. In an earlier analysis of some 550 of the donors, sequences lacking an unambiguous match to a single V gene segment were excluded. An earlier analysis of a few hundred of the donors called V segments functional above 56.7% productive rearrangements and segregating when the between-donor standard deviation exceeded 5%. A statistical classification framework was developed to diagnose cytomegalovirus status using the catalog of TCR beta chain sequences. A later analysis assigned V and J genes by comparing TCR nucleotide sequences with IMGT/GENE-DB human TR gene sequences. A later analysis assigned CDR3 sequences and most-parsimonious VDJ recombination scenarios with the TCRdist pipeline. In a later analysis, every TCR beta chain was defined by the combination of its CDR3 amino acid sequence and its V-gene family, and reads without a unique V-gene family were dropped. A later analysis removed several hundred highly shared, low-generation-probability nucleotide sequences to deal with suspected cross-contamination and a sequencing artifact. In a later analysis, a clonal expansion index for each public chain was calculated from normalized within-repertoire ranks of inferred template counts. In a later analysis, generation probabilities were computed using a VDJ recombination model fitted to out-of-frame rearrangements, and the results were checked against IGoR. In a later analysis, hypergeometric tests were used to score TCR-TCR, TCR-HLA and TCR-CMV co-occurrence, with a repertoire-size bias correction applied to TCR pairs. False discovery rates were estimated in a later analysis by permuting HLA or CMV assignments 20 times. In a later analysis, co-occurring TCRs were grouped using DBSCAN, and TCRdist sequence similarity was added for clustering within HLA-allele-positive subsets. Co-occurrence clustering excluded repertoires with fewer than 30,000 or more than 120,000 public chains, plus five with anomalous nucleotide sharing. TCRdb's version of the immuneACCESS table is confined to in-frame rearrangements and falls short of the full clone set. An unresolved V gene accounts for under half of the shortfall where checked; the remainder is of unknown origin. V and J calls and clone size are given by that table; D and trimming were obtained from the DNA. The sample data list some 150,000 clones, and around 75% of these were observed just once. Roughly 2.9% of the sample is in the top ten clones.

The research as a whole found: Because the 87-base-pair reads could not distinguish some IMGT-functional V segments, including TRBV6-2 and TRBV6-3, those segments were excluded. Presence/absence analyses assumed roughly uniform sequencing depth across donors, an assumption that may not hold. According to the authors, the approach could potentially be generalized to other disease states and immunological phenotypes. Most TCR sequences were seen in very few donors, while some public TCRs were found in many individuals. In a later analysis, HLA-associated TCR beta chains showed more clonal expansion and lower generation probabilities than non-associated chains that were equally common. According to a later analysis, most CMV-associated TCR beta chains appeared to be HLA-restricted, and the HLA associations seemed to be driven largely by CMV exposure. Three of the identified cytomegalovirus-associated TCR beta chains were confirmed in vitro to be specific for cytomegalovirus antigens. Specific HLA alleles were associated with roughly 17,000 TCR beta sequences at a false discovery rate of 0.05 in a later analysis. Because counts were too low, roughly 16 rarely observed V segments, including chromosome 9 orphons, were excluded from the earlier analysis of some 540 of the donors. Linkage disequilibrium might explain the correlated functional status among segregating V segments, but an unknown experimental factor could not be ruled out. The classifier was reported to diagnose cytomegalovirus status with high specificity and sensitivity in both the original and validation cohorts. An association between a missense DCLRE1C variant and V-gene and J-gene trimming of TCR beta chains was found in a later genetic analysis and replicated in an independent cohort. A later analysis reported that several top co-occurrence clusters appeared linked to parvovirus B19, influenza, CMV and Epstein-Barr virus. A later analysis found that TCR association rates varied across HLA loci, with DRB1 alleles showing the most associated TCRs and HLA-C alleles the fewest. CMV serostatus was the only immune exposure information available for the cohort. A later genetic analysis reported fewer N-insertions in productive TCRs among donors in an Asian-associated ancestry cluster than the approximately 700-donor mean. When HLA alleles, especially DR and DQ, strongly co-occurred, TCR associations were difficult to assign to individual alleles. A cluster of highly shared sequence variants was judged likely to represent a technical artifact of the sequencing pipeline. The study gave a list of about 170 TCR beta chains associated with cytomegalovirus. An earlier analysis of around 540 of the donors showed that most TCR beta V segments appeared in productive rearrangements either about 90% or about 30% of the time, which broadly matched IMGT annotations. A further reported finding was that TCR beta sequences accurately predicted the HLA-A and HLA-B alleles for most subjects in the first cohort. In this cohort, only TCR beta chains were sequenced, and detectable features were limited by the absence of alpha or paired-chain data. Because some donors lacked HLA typing at each locus, the association tests relied only on the typed subset.

The chain is made from TRBV28 and TRBJ2-3, and TRBD2 matches 8 of the central bases. The sequencing sample was made of PBMCs. This TCR derives from a woman under 40 in good health and CMV-seronegative. The nucleotide sequence is given as TGTGCCAGCAGTTATGGGACTAGTAGCACAGATACGCAGTATTTT. It encodes CASSYGTSSTDTQYF.